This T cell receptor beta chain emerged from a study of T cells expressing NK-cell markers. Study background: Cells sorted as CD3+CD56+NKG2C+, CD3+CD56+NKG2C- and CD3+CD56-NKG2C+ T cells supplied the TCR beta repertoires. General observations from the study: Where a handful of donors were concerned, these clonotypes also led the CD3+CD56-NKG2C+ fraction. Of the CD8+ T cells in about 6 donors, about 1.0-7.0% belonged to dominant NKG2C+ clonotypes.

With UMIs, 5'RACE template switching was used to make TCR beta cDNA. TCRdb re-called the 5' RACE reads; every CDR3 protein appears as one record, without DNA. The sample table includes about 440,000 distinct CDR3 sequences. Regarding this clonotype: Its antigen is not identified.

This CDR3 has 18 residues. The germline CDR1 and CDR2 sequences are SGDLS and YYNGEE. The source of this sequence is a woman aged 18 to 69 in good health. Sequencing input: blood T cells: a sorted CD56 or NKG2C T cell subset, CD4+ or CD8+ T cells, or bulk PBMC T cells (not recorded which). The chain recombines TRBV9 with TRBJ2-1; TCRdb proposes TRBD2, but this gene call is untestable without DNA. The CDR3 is CASSVASGGVGPYNEQFF.